The clone carrying this T cell receptor beta chain was seen a single time. No antigen is known for it. Treatment meaning: roughly ten-day PBMC culture with coronavirus spike peptide pools or control peptides (ViraFEST assay). Culture proceeded for less than 11 days, and CD4+ T cells were then isolated by negative selection. The data derive from a study of vaccination and CD4 T cells after COVID-19. Study context: The cells in question were stimulated using overlapping spike peptides derived from SARS-CoV-2, HCoV-NL63, HCoV-OC43 and HCoV-229E.

CDR3 size: 17 residues. The V segment lost 10 bases and the J segment 0 bases; nucleotides outside the gene matches: 13. CDR1 and CDR2 from the germline V gene are WNHNN and SYGVQD (reference sequence). Sequenced with the Oncomine TCR Beta short-read assay was DNA taken from cultured CD4+ T cells. TCRdb re-derived calls from the PCR reads in MiXCR, one entry per CDR3 protein. The sample shows about 19,000 distinct CDR3 sequences, just over 55% of them seen only once. Sequences were obtained from CD4+ T cells from blood, cultured in vitro. The genes are TRBV10-1 and TRBJ2-1; TRBD1 matches at 9 bases. The receptor comes from a human donor who had recovered from COVID-19. The CDR3 DNA sequence: TGCGCCAAGGCTGGGACAGGGCACTTCTGCTCCTACAATGAGCAGTTCTTC. Protein product: CAKAGTGHFCSYNEQFF.